Shown below are 3 T cell receptor beta chains from a single sample sequenced in a study of CXCR3-negative and CXCR3-positive naive CD8 T cells. No antigens are known for them. Study findings and constraints: CXCR3-positive naive cells had TRB CDR3s that were more hydrophobic than CXCR3-negative naive cells had.

The TRB cDNA libraries were prepared by 5' RACE with UMI labels. Reprocessing the 5' RACE reads, TCRdb reports a single entry for every CDR3 protein and omits DNA. The record lists under 75,000 distinct CDR3 sequences, of which the ten most abundant hold roughly 0.8%. Sequencing input: naive CXCR3+ CD8+ T cells from blood. Sample subset: CD45RO-CCR7+CD27+CD95- naive CD8+ T cells expressing CXCR3 (TNR3+). The receptors derive from a human donor in good health. Some clones in this sample may be carry-over from other donors' samples.

The CDR3 sequence is CAISEPRGLNTEAFF. The chain combines TRBV10-3 with TRBJ1-1. The germline CDR1 and CDR2 sequences are ENHRY and SYGVKD. The CDR3 is made up of 15 amino acids.

The CDR3 reads CSADRVTGANVLTF. This chain links TRBV20-1 with TRBJ2-6; TCRdb lists TRBD1, though no DNA is available to test this call. The CDR3 has 14 amino acids. Germline CDR1 DFQATT, CDR2 SNEGSKA (reference sequence).

The V gene is TRBV25-1, the J gene TRBJ1-1. Germline CDR1 is MGHDK and CDR2 is SYGVNS. This CDR3 contains 11 residues. CDR3 sequence reads: CASSSNTEAFF. Combining the CDR3 with reference TRBV25-1 and TRBJ1-1 gives the whole variable domain EADIYQTPRYLVIGTGKKITLECSQTMGHDKMYWYQQDPGMELHLIHYSYGVNSTEKGDLSSESTVSRIRTEHFPLTLESARPSHTSQYLCASSSNTEAFFGQGTRLTVV.